One sample yielded the 4 T cell receptor beta chains listed below, sequenced in a study of beta chain features in type 1 diabetes. Of the isolated RNA, all was reverse transcribed, and so the sequenced material was expressed TCRB transcripts. Sequencing used immunoSEQ multiplex PCR; TCRdb keeps in-frame clones, though not all of them. The sample holds 160,000 or so clones, approximately 9% seen once. Sample: central memory CD4+ T cells from blood. These receptors came from a woman between 18 and 29 years old in good health.

The gene calls are TRBV5-1 and TRBJ2-7; the D gene is possibly TRBD2 (5 bases). The CDR3 runs to 14 residues. CDR1 SGHRS and CDR2 YFSETQ come from the germline V gene. Trimming stripped 4 bases from V and 5 bases from J, with 16 bases between. The CDR3 reads CASSPQGWENEQYF. The CDR3 DNA reads TGCGCCAGCAGCCCTCAAGGGTGGGAGAACGAGCAGTACTTC.

CDR3 bases: TGCAGTGCCCAGGGGAACACTGAAGCTTTCTTT. Its translation: CSAQGNTEAFF. The rearrangement links TRBV20-1 to TRBJ1-1, with D perhaps matching TRBD1 (5 bases). The V end lost 6 bases, the J end lost 1 base, and 6 bases lay between the germline ends. Germline-derived CDR1 and CDR2 are DFQATT and SNEGSKA (reference sequence). The CDR3 loop spans 11 amino acids.

This clone has a handful of counts. CDR3 amino acids: CASSQDLTGVGNTIYF. The CDR3 DNA sequence: TGTGCCAGCAGCCAAGACCTTACAGGGGTTGGAAACACCATATATTTT. This chain joins TRBV4-2 and TRBJ1-3; 7 nucleotides match TRBD1. The CDR3 spans 16 residues. The V gene end was trimmed by 0 bases and the J gene end by 3 bases; junction bases not matched to a gene: 5. The germline V gene encodes CDR1 LGHNA and CDR2 YNFKEQ.

The sample holds a few counts of this clone. This sequence joins TRBV28 and TRBJ1-2; the D is unclear. V lost 8 bases and J lost 7, with 17 bases in between. Germline CDR1 reads MDHEN; CDR2 reads SYDVKM. This CDR3 has 13 residues. The CDR3 is CASVRYLEGGYTF. The CDR3 bases are TGTGCCAGCGTCCGGTATCTTGAGGGTGGCTACACCTTC.